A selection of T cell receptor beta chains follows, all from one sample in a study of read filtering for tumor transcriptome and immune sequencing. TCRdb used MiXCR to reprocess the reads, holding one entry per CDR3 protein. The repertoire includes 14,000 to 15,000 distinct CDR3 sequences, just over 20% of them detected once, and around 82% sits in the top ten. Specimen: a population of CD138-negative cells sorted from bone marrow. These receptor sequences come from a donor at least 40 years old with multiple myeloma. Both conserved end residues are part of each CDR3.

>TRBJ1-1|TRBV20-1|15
CSGRANTGGYTEAFF
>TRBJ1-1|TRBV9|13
CASSRDMNTEAFF
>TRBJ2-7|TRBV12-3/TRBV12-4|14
CASSLVDRTYEQYF
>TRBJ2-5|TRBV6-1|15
CASTSTRKYQETQYF
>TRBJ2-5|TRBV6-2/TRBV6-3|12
CASSAGSETQYF
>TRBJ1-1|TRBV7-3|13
CASSGAGLDEAFF
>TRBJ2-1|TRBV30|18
CAWSDPLRVVGGHNEQFF
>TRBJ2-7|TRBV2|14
CASSASGRPYEQYF
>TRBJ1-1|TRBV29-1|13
CSLRHAEDTEAFF
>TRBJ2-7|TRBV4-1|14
CASSQYLDAYGQYF
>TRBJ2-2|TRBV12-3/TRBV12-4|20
CASSLGGPGRLAGNTGELFF
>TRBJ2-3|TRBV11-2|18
CASSLRTWAADPPDTQYF
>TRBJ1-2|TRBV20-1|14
CSARGATQTDGYTF
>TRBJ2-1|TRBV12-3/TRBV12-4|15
CASSLTSGGAGEQFF
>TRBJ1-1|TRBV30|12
CAWSVFNTEAFF
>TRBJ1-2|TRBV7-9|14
CASSLQAGNYGYTF
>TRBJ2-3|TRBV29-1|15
CSVPLAGGPTDTQYF
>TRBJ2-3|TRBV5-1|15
CASSPGDRSTDTQYF
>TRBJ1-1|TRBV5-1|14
CASSRQSSSAEAFF
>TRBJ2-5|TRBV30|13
CAWSMVRGETQYF
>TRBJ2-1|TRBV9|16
CASSAGSSGRYNEQFF
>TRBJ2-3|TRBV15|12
CATSKRGGEQYF
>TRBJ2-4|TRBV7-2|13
CASSLGQGRIQYF
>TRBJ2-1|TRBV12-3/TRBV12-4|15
CASTRTSGRRDEQFF
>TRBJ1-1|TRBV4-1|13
CASSFSGSGGSFF
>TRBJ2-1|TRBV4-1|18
CASSQDLSASGMGNEQFF
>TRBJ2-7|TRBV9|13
CASSVGGGTEQYF
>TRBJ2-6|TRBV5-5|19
CASSLRPALAGSGANVLTF
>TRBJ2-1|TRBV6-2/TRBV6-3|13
CASSYGFRNEQFF
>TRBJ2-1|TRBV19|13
CASSMGPAGGQFF
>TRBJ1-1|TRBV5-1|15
CASSLGTSPNTEAFF
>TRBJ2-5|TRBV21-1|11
CASSDGETQYF
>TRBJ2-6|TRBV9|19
CASSPRQESWSPGANVLTF
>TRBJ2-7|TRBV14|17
CASSQDLSPGYSYEQYF
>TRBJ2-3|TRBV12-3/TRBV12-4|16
CASSSRDYTLTDTQYF
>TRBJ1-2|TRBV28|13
CASSPQQEWGYTF
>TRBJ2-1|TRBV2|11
CASRVENEQFF
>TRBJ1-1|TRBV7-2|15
CASSLATGGTTEAFF
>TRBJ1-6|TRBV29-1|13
CSVADMEGTPLHF
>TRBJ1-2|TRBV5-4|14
CASSLEPGLYGYTF
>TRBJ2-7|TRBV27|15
CASSLLPGGAYEQYF
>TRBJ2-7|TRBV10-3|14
CAISQDRDFYEQYF